The subject of this entry is one T cell receptor (beta chain). What antigen it recognizes has not been identified. The record has no base qualities; no much larger clone is one base away. These data come from a study of beta chain features in type 1 diabetes (dated by TCRdb to between 2018 and 2020). In terms of the full investigation: Mean age, gender distribution, total cell number and subset yield did not differ between patients and healthy donors. A total of 107,917,701 sorted cells were examined across all samples, and the number of cells per subset was strongly correlated with RNA yield. Whereas all 30 or so donors provided naive and central memory subsets, regulatory and stem cell-like memory subsets were isolated from just 8 patients and about 8 healthy donors. In the study, TCRB repertoires of sorted circulating CD4+ T cell subsets from recently diagnosed type 1 diabetes patients were compared with those of matched healthy donors.

A single peripheral blood draw of around 0.11 L on average was collected from each donor into heparinised tubes. A BD FACSAria II and a panel including CD45RO, CCR7, CD25, CD127, CD95 and CD27 were used to sort naive, central memory, regulatory and stem cell-like memory CD4+ T cells. A purity above 95% was achieved for all sorted populations. PBMCs were isolated immediately by Lymphoprep density gradient centrifugation and stained directly without culture. So that batch effects would be minimized, each experiment stained and sorted samples in pairs, pairing one healthy donor with one patient. The paper as a whole reports these results and caveats: Naive, central memory and regulatory TCRB repertoires appeared more similar among patients than among healthy donors. Type 1 diabetes patients showed a moderate but significant shortening of TCRB CDR3 length in all four CD4+ subsets. Shorter templates might be favored by PCR, yet because patient and control samples were amplified and corrected together, any such skew would affect both groups equally. Because cDNA rather than genomic DNA was sequenced, highly expressing activated cells could have been over-represented, although no difference in activation and CD3 levels was found between groups. Patients with type 1 diabetes made fewer insertions and deleted more nucleotides at VDJ recombination sites, implying thymic rearrangement abnormalities. HLA sub-analyses involved small numbers of individuals, so any influence of HLA type on TCRB rearrangement remained unresolved.

The entire isolated RNA was reverse transcribed using the High Capacity cDNA Reverse Transcription Kit, and thus expressed TCRB transcripts were sequenced. Deep immunoSEQ sequencing was performed on naive, central memory and regulatory T cell samples, with an average of about 3.57 million total reads per sample. After sorted cells were lysed in RLT buffer, RNA was extracted with DNase-treated RNeasy Micro or Mini kits, with the choice depending on cell number. To prevent cross-contamination, every cell subset was processed on its own, while patient and healthy donor samples were processed together. TCRB sequences were amplified from cDNA with the immunoSEQ multiplex PCR, producing 87-bp fragments spanning the CDR3 region. The amplicons were sequenced using the Illumina HiSeq platform. The published analysis was carried out like this. PCR bias was computationally corrected using synthetic template baselines, reads within Hamming distance 2 were collapsed, and singletons that could not be merged were discarded. Reads were aligned against IMGT to assign V, D and J genes, CDR3 length and insertions or deletions at six rearrangement sites. Within each subset, clonotype counts were normalized to sorted cell number, after which true diversity and Gini coefficients were computed with the tcR R package. The overlap coefficient, calculated on TCRB nucleotide sequences, was used to quantify repertoire sharing. In its TCRdb copy, this immuneACCESS table keeps in-frame sequences only and misses some clones. Where compared with another copy, unresolved V genes explain less than half of these, and the others have no known cause. V, J and clone size reflect that table, while D and trimming were determined from the DNA. The sample table contains 400,000 or so clones; only one count was recorded for 8% to 10% of them. The ten largest clones add up to 0.45% to 0.65% of the sample.

Sequencing was done on a sample of central memory CD4+ T cells from blood. The receptor was isolated from a young man with type 1 diabetes.

The CDR3 sequence is CASSPTWGAEAFF. The DNA sequence reads TGTGCCAGCAGTCCTACCTGGGGCGCTGAAGCTTTCTTT. This chain joins TRBV28 to TRBJ1-1; 5 matching bases give a weak D call of TRBD1. There are 13 amino acids in the CDR3, from cysteine to phenylalanine inclusive. The only DNA kept is the CDR3, 39 bases in frame from the first base. V loses 5 bases of germline sequence and J loses 6 bases, and the interval between the two ends is 13 bases. Based on the germline V gene, the CDR1 and CDR2 sequences are MDHEN and SYDVKM.